The T cell receptor beta chain described here comes from a study of cytomegalovirus exposure and HLA in healthy donors. The germline V gene encodes CDR1 SGHVS and CDR2 FQNEAQ. V was clipped by 5 bases and J by 0 bases; unmatched bases: 4. The CDR3 contains 14 residues. This clone appeared a few times. With 60 Vbeta and 13 Jbeta primers, the PCR was carried out. Libraries were prepared by immunoSEQ multiplex PCR; TCRdb keeps only in-frame clonotypes and omits some of them. This table holds about 160,000 clones, about two thirds found once. This TCR was recovered from a woman aged 25 to 39 in good health and CMV-seronegative. The sequenced sample consisted of PBMCs. The chain has TRBV7-8 and TRBJ2-7, with TRBD2 identical over 7 bases. The CDR3 DNA reads as TGTGCCAGCAGCCAACTAGCGAACTCCTACGAGCAGTACTTC. The encoded protein is CASSQLANSYEQYF.